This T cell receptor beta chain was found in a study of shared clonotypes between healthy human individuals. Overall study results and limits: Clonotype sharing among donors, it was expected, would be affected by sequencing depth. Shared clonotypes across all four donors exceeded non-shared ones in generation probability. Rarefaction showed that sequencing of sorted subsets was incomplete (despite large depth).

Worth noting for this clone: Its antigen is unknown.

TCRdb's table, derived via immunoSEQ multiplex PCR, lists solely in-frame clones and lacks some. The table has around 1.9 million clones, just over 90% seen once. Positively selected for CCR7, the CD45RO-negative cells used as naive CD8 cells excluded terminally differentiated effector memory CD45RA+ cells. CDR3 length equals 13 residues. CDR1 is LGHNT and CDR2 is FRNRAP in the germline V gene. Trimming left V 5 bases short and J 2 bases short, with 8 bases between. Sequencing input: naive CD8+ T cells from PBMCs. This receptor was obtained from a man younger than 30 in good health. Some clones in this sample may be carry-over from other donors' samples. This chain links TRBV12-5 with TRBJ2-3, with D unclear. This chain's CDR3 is CASGGINTDTQYF. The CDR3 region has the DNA TGTGCTAGTGGTGGAATCAACACAGATACGCAGTATTTT.